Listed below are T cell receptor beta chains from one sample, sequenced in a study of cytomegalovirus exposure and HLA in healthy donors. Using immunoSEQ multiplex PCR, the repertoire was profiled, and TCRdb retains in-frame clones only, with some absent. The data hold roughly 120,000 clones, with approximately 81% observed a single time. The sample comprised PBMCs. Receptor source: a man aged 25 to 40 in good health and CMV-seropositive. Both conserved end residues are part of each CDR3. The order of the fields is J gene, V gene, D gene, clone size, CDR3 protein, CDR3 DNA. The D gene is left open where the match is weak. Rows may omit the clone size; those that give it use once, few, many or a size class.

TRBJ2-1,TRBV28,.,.,CASSKTGTISPFF,TGTGCCAGCAGCAAAACCGGGACAATCTCTCCGTTCTTC
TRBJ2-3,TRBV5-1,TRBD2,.,CASSPGTSGASTDTQYF,TGCGCCAGCAGCCCTGGGACTAGCGGGGCTAGCACAGATACGCAGTATTTT
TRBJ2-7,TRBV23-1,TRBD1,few,CASSQSGQPSSYEQYF,TGCGCCAGCAGTCAATCGGGACAGCCGAGCTCCTACGAGCAGTACTTC
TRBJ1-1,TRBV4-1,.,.,CASSQDGRGLGTEAFF,TGCGCCAGCAGCCAAGATGGGCGGGGGCTGGGCACTGAAGCTTTCTTT
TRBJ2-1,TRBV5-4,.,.,CASSSHPGSVDYNEQFF,TGTGCCAGCAGCTCCCACCCGGGGAGCGTGGACTACAATGAGCAGTTCTTC
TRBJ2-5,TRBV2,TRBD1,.,CASSTTGGETQYF,TGTGCCAGCAGTACTACAGGGGGTGAGACCCAGTACTTC
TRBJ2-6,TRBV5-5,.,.,CASSFPGLLGANVLTF,TGTGCCAGCAGCTTCCCGGGTCTGCTTGGGGCCAACGTCCTGACTTTC
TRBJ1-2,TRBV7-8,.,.,CASSLRQSALYGYTF,TGTGCCAGCAGCTTAAGACAGTCTGCTCTTTATGGCTACACCTTC
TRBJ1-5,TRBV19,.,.,CASSISEWRRNQPQHF,TGTGCCAGTAGTATATCGGAGTGGCGTCGCAATCAGCCCCAGCATTTT
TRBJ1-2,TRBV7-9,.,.,CSSRTADYGYTF,TGTTCCAGCAGAACAGCGGACTATGGCTACACCTTC
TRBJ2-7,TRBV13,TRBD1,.,CASSQGASYEQYF,TGTGCCAGCAGCCAGGGGGCTTCCTACGAGCAGTACTTC
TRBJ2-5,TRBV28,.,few,CASIPNSGVAGETQYF,TGTGCCAGCATACCAAACTCCGGGGTAGCTGGAGAGACCCAGTACTTC
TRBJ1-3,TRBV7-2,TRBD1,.,CASSLPRRTGGSGNTIYF,TGTGCCAGCAGCTTACCAAGGCGAACAGGGGGCTCTGGAAACACCATATATTTT
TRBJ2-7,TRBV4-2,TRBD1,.,CASSQDRGLYEQYF,TGTGCCAGCAGCCAAGACAGGGGGCTCTACGAGCAGTACTTC
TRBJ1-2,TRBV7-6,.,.,CASSPNPNYGYTF,TGTGCCAGCAGCCCTAATCCTAACTATGGCTACACCTTC
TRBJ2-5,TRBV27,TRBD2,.,CASSHGTSGRGETQYF,TGTGCCAGCAGCCATGGGACTAGCGGGAGAGGGGAGACCCAGTACTTC
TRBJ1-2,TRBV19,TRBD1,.,CASKLSGTGHSGYGYTF,TGTGCCAGTAAGCTGTCTGGGACAGGTCATTCTGGCTATGGCTACACCTTC
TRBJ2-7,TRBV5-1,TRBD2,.,CASSSGGLGEYEQYF,TGCGCCAGCAGCTCGGGCGGACTAGGGGAATACGAGCAGTACTTC
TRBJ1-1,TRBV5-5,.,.,CASSGRVNTEAFF,TGTGCCAGCAGCGGGCGGGTTAACACTGAAGCTTTCTTT
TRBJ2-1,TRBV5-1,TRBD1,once,CASSATGAGHYNEQFF,TGCGCCAGCAGCGCGACAGGGGCAGGCCATTACAATGAGCAGTTCTTC
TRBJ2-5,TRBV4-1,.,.,CASSQDLGSSPETQYF,TGCGCCAGCAGCCAAGATCTAGGAAGTAGCCCCGAGACCCAGTACTTC
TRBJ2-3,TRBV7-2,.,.,CASSLGPRFTDTQYF,TGTGCCAGCAGCTTAGGGCCTAGGTTCACAGATACGCAGTATTTT
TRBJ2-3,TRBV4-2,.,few,CASSQRRELPFPDTQYF,TGTGCCAGCAGCCAACGGAGGGAGCTCCCCTTCCCTGATACGCAGTATTTT
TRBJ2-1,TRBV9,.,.,CASSVIQGPYNEQFF,TGTGCCAGCAGCGTAATACAGGGCCCCTACAATGAGCAGTTCTTC
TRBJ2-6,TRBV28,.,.,CASSGGETGANVLTF,TGTGCCAGCAGTGGAGGGGAGACTGGGGCCAACGTCCTGACTTTC
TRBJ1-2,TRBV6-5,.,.,CASSYDGFGVSGGYTF,TGTGCCAGCAGTTACGACGGTTTCGGGGTTTCGGGCGGCTACACCTTC
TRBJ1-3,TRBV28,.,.,CASRPPGYGNTIYF,TGTGCCAGCAGACCCCCAGGGTATGGAAACACCATATATTTT
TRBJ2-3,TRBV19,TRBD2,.,CASSWLAGFTDTQYF,TGTGCCAGTAGTTGGCTAGCGGGGTTCACAGATACGCAGTATTTT
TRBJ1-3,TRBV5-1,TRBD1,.,CASSPDLQGADGNTIYF,TGCGCCAGCAGCCCGGACCTACAGGGGGCGGATGGAAACACCATATATTTT
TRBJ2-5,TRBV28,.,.,CASSLGRKETQYF,TGTGCCAGCAGTTTGGGCAGAAAAGAGACCCAGTACTTC
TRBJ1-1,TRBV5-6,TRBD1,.,CASSLSGGVIEAFF,TGTGCCAGCAGCTTGTCAGGGGGAGTTATTGAAGCTTTCTTT
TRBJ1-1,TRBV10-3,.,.,CAISGARLNTEAFF,TGTGCCATCAGTGGGGCCCGGTTGAACACTGAAGCTTTCTTT
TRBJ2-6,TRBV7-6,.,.,CASSLNPGGLTF,TGTGCCAGCAGCTTAAACCCCGGCGGCCTGACTTTC
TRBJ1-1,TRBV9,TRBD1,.,CASSVSGGPYTEAFF,TGTGCCAGCAGCGTATCAGGGGGGCCGTACACTGAAGCTTTCTTT
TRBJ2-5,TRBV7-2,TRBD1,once,CASSLWVKDRARETQYF,TGTGCCAGCAGCTTATGGGTCAAAGACAGGGCGAGGGAGACCCAGTACTTC
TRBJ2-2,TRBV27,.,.,CASSSVYSNTGELFF,TGTGCCAGCAGTTCAGTTTACAGTAACACCGGGGAGCTGTTTTTT
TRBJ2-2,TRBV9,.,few,CASSVAYGGPTGELFF,TGTGCCAGCAGCGTAGCTTACGGGGGTCCAACCGGGGAGCTGTTTTTT
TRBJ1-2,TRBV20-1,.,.,CSAGRRYGYTF,TGCAGTGCTGGCAGGAGGTATGGCTACACCTTC
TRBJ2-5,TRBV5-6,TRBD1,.,CASRFGQGQETQYF,TGTGCCAGCAGGTTTGGACAGGGACAAGAGACCCAGTACTTC
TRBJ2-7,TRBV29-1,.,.,CSALTGKRDYEQYF,TGCAGCGCCCTTACAGGGAAGCGAGACTACGAGCAGTACTTC